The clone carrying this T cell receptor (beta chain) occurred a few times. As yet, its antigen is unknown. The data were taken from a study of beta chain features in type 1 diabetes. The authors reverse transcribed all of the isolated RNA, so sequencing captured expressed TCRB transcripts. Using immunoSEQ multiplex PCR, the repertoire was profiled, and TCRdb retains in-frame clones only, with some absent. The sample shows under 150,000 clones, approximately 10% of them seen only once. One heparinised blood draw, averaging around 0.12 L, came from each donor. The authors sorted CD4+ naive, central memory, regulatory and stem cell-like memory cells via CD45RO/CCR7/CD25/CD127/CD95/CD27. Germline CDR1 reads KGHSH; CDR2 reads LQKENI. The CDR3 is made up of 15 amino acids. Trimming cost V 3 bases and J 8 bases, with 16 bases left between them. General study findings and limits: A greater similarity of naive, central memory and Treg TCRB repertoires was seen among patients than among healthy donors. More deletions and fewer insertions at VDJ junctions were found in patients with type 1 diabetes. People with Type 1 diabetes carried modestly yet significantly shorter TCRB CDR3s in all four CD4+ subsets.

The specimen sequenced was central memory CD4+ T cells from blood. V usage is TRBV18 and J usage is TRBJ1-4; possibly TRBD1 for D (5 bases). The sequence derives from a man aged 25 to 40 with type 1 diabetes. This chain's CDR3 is CASSPGRKGGEKLFF. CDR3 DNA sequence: TGTGCCAGCTCACCGGGGCGGAAGGGTGGAGAAAAACTGTTTTTT.